Listed below are T cell receptor beta chains from one sample, sequenced in a study of cytomegalovirus exposure and HLA in healthy donors. The repertoire was sequenced with immunoSEQ multiplex PCR; TCRdb's copy has only in-frame clones and lacks some. The sample holds 80,000 to 100,000 clones, less than 80% seen once. Source material: PBMCs. All receptors come from a man aged 25-40 years in good health and CMV-seropositive. Each CDR3 is given with its conserved first and last residue. The D gene is left open where the match is weak. Clone size appears in some rows only: once, few, many, or a class for an expanded clone.

clone size,V gene,D gene,J gene,CDR3 DNA,CDR3 protein
-,TRBV7-6,-,TRBJ2-1,TGTGCCAGCAGCCAATACCAGTCCTACAATGAGCAGTTCTTC,CASSQYQSYNEQFF
-,TRBV6-1,-,TRBJ1-5,TGTGCCAGCAGTGAGTTGGGGAGAGGCAATCAGCCCCAGAATTTT,CASSELGRGNQPQNF
-,TRBV13,TRBD1,TRBJ2-5,TGTGCCAGCAGTTTACAGGGGGGCCAAGAGACCCAGTACTTC,CASSLQGGQETQYF
-,TRBV7-9,TRBD2,TRBJ2-7,TGTTCCAGCGGGAGAGGGAACTACGAGCAGTACTTC,CSSGRGNYEQYF
-,TRBV7-9,TRBD1,TRBJ2-1,TGTGCCAGCAGCCTAGTCGGACAGGGGGTCCACAATGAGCAGTTCTTC,CASSLVGQGVHNEQFF
once,TRBV7-2,TRBD2,TRBJ2-3,TGTGCCAGCAGCTTCCGGACTAGCGGGGGGGATACGCAGTATTTT,CASSFRTSGGDTQYF
-,TRBV7-9,-,TRBJ1-1,TGTGCCAGCAGCTTAAGTCAGGAAGACACTGAAGCTTTCTTT,CASSLSQEDTEAFF
-,TRBV5-1,TRBD2,TRBJ2-7,TGCGCCAGCAGCTCGCTTAGCGGGACCTACGAGCAGTACTTC,CASSSLSGTYEQYF
-,TRBV28,-,TRBJ2-1,TGTGCCAGCAGCTACCGGGACTTCTGGTTCTTC,CASSYRDFWFF
few,TRBV4-3,TRBD2,TRBJ2-1,TGCGCCAGCAGCCAAGATACGCGACTAGCGGGAATTTCCTACAATGAGCAGTTCTTC,CASSQDTRLAGISYNEQFF
-,TRBV6-1,TRBD1,TRBJ2-3,TGTGCCAGCAGTGTCCCGGACAGGAAAGATACGCAGTATTTT,CASSVPDRKDTQYF
-,TRBV5-1,TRBD1,TRBJ1-4,TGCGCCAGCAGCCGCCGAGGGGGCGGACTCGGGGGTGAAAAACTGTTTTTT,CASSRRGGGLGGEKLFF
-,TRBV6-5,-,TRBJ2-3,TGTGCCAGCAGTAGCCTCGGGGGTTCAGATACGCAGTATTTT,CASSSLGGSDTQYF
few,TRBV30,TRBD1,TRBJ2-7,TGTGCCTGGAGTTTGACAGGGGTGAAGGAGCAGTACTTC,CAWSLTGVKEQYF
-,TRBV29-1,TRBD1,TRBJ2-7,TGCAGCGTTGAATCGGGACAGGGATTCGAGCAGTACTTC,CSVESGQGFEQYF
-,TRBV14,-,TRBJ2-7,TGTGCCAGCAGCCGCGGGACGGTTCCCTACGAGCAGTACTTC,CASSRGTVPYEQYF
-,TRBV12-5,-,TRBJ1-1,TGTGCTAGTGTGAACAGCCCAGGGACTGAAGCTTTCTTT,CASVNSPGTEAFF
-,TRBV30,-,TRBJ2-5,TGTGCCTGGACACAGGGAGGGGAGACCCAGTACTTC,CAWTQGGETQYF
-,TRBV28,-,TRBJ1-1,TGTGCCAGCGTTGCGGTGTTAATGAACACTGAAGCTTTCTTT,CASVAVLMNTEAFF
-,TRBV2,-,TRBJ1-1,TGTGCCAGCAGCCAAAGGGAGGTCCGAGACACTGAAGCTTTCTTT,CASSQREVRDTEAFF
once,TRBV28,TRBD1,TRBJ1-5,TGTGCCAGCAGCTCAGGGGACAGTCAGCCCCAGCATTTT,CASSSGDSQPQHF
-,TRBV25-1,TRBD1,TRBJ2-4,TGTGCCAGCAGTGTCGGACAGGAAATAAACATTCAGTACTTC,CASSVGQEINIQYF
-,TRBV29-1,TRBD2,TRBJ2-5,TGCAGCGTTGGGGTTAGCGGGGGAGGAGAGACCCAGTACTTC,CSVGVSGGGETQYF
-,TRBV15,TRBD1,TRBJ1-5,TGTGCCACCAGCAGAGCCGACGGGACAGTTTACGATCAGCCCCAGCATTTT,CATSRADGTVYDQPQHF
-,TRBV28,TRBD1,TRBJ1-1,TGTGCCAGCAGGACCGGACAGGGGGCAAACACTGAAGCTTTCTTT,CASRTGQGANTEAFF
-,TRBV6-5,-,TRBJ1-1,TGTGCCAGCGGATTTACAGGCGAAGCTTTCTTT,CASGFTGEAFF
-,TRBV9,-,TRBJ2-7,TGTGCCAGCAGCTTAGGGGCGGGGACTCCCTACGAGCAGTACTTC,CASSLGAGTPYEQYF
-,TRBV5-1,TRBD1,TRBJ1-2,TGCGCCAGCAGGGGTACAGGGGGCGCCTATGGCTACACCTTC,CASRGTGGAYGYTF
-,TRBV4-2,-,TRBJ1-1,TGTGCCAGCAGCCAAGTACCGGGGATGGGCACTGAAGCTTTCTTT,CASSQVPGMGTEAFF
-,TRBV7-9,-,TRBJ2-7,TGTGCCAGCAGCTTATTCGGTAGCGAGCAGTACTTC,CASSLFGSEQYF
-,TRBV18,-,TRBJ1-1,TGTGCCAGCTCACCGGCAGGGAATACTGAAGCTTTCTTT,CASSPAGNTEAFF
-,TRBV7-2,-,TRBJ1-4,TGTGCCAGCAGCTCTCTTGGGAACAGGGTCCGTGAAAAACTGTTTTTT,CASSSLGNRVREKLFF
once,TRBV5-6,-,TRBJ2-6,TGTGCCAGCAGCTTGAGAGCGGACTCTGGGGCCAACGTCCTGACTTTC,CASSLRADSGANVLTF
-,TRBV30,TRBD1,TRBJ1-2,TGTGCCTGGAACCCGGGACAGTATGGCTACACCTTC,CAWNPGQYGYTF
-,TRBV6-1,-,TRBJ1-2,TGTGCCAGCAGTGAAGAGGCCGGGTTCTGGTCGGGATATGGCTACCCCTTC,CASSEEAGFWSGYGYPF
-,TRBV28,-,TRBJ2-1,TGTGCCAGTCAGGATGACAATGAGCAGTTCTTC,CASQDDNEQFF
-,TRBV7-9,TRBD1,TRBJ2-5,TGTGCCAGCAGCCTACAGGGGGCCCAAGAGACCCAGTACTTC,CASSLQGAQETQYF
few,TRBV27,-,TRBJ2-1,TGTGCCAGCGGGGAGACCAATGAGCAGTTCTTC,CASGETNEQFF
few,TRBV2,-,TRBJ1-2,TGTGCCAGCAGTGTCCGACAGGTCGATGGCTACACCTTC,CASSVRQVDGYTF
-,TRBV27,TRBD1,TRBJ1-6,TGTGCCAGCAGGGCAACAGGGGGTACCCTCCACTTT,CASRATGGTLHF
-,TRBV27,-,TRBJ1-2,TGTGCCAGCAGCCCCAAGAGGGCTAACTATGGCTACACCTTC,CASSPKRANYGYTF
-,TRBV2,-,TRBJ1-3,TGTGCCAGCAGACTTGGGGACTTTGGAAACACCATATATTTT,CASRLGDFGNTIYF
many,TRBV6-4,TRBD2,TRBJ2-7,TGTGCCAGCAGTCCGGGACTAGCGCACTACGAGCAGTACTTC,CASSPGLAHYEQYF
-,TRBV11-2,-,TRBJ2-2,TGTGCCAGCAGCCGTCGAGGAGGCCGGGGGAACACCGGGGAGCTGTTTTTT,CASSRRGGRGNTGELFF
-,TRBV7-2,-,TRBJ1-6,TGTGCCAGCAGCTCCCGATGGGGAGGCCCCTATAATTCACCCCTCAACTTT,CASSSRWGGPYNSPLNF